This T cell receptor (beta chain) was captured in a study of T cell repertoires in cytomegalovirus infection. Germline V gene lookup returns CDR1 LNHDA and CDR2 SQIVND (reference sequence). The CDR3 contains 14 residues. The V end lost 1 base, the J end lost 7 bases, and 8 bases lay between the germline ends. This clonotype was seen a handful of times. Its target is unknown. TCRdb reprocessed the reads via MiXCR and lists one record per CDR3 protein. The table has under 130,000 distinct CDR3 sequences, 35% to 50% seen once. The sequence was obtained from a human donor in good health (CMV status not recorded). Some clones in this sample may be carry-over from other donors' samples. The sequenced sample was CD8+ T cells from cultured PBMCs, obtained from culture after CMV antigen stimulation. The chain has TRBV19 and TRBJ1-6; D might be TRBD1 (5 bases). The DNA of the CDR3 is TGTGCCAGTAGTATAGGGGGGGACAATTCACCCCTCCACTTT. Its protein product is CASSIGGDNSPLHF.